This TCR beta chain appears in the sequencing data of a study of cytomegalovirus exposure and HLA in healthy donors (dated by TCRdb to 2016 to 2017). A note on the overall study: An earlier analysis of approximately 640 of the donors reported more than 250 Gb of sequence data and roughly 100 million unique TCR beta sequences from around 200 million T cells. An early release covering about 600 HLA-typed donors comprised approximately 290 gigabases of sequencing data and roughly 86 million unique TCR sequences. The genetic ancestry cluster associated with self-reported Caucasian donors included over 65% of the 300 to 400 genotyped donors. The study aimed to test whether signatures of past pathogen exposure could be identified by cataloging public T cell receptors. The study used immunosequencing to profile the T cell repertoires of 670 or so subjects and linked those repertoires to cytomegalovirus serostatus. Besides the first cohort of roughly 700 subjects, a separate validation cohort made up of 120 different subjects was used. The study combined high-throughput TCR immunosequencing, statistical association of individual TCRs with disease status, and machine learning to predict cytomegalovirus infection status. A later analysis re-analyzed previously published TCR beta repertoires from about 730 donors and added high-resolution HLA genotyping to study TCR occurrence patterns. The later analysis used no new phenotypic data to find candidate immune exposures, relying instead on TCR beta sequences and their occurrence across donors. An earlier analysis of fewer than 750 of the donors used high-throughput TCR beta sequencing to judge whether each TCR beta V gene segment behaved as functional or pseudogenic. Donor age, sex, ethnicity and CMV serostatus were compiled alongside the repertoire data. A later genetic analysis used genome-wide SNP genotypes for about three fifths of the 666 donors, treating that subset as a discovery cohort. All discovery cohort repertoires had been generated on a single sequencing platform. Both class I and class II loci were covered by HLA typing, at four-digit resolution. Typing coverage differed by locus: A, B, C, DRB1 and DQB1 were typed in roughly 620-630 donors, DQA1 in about 500, DPA1 in roughly 590, and DPB1 in around 490. Roughly 5 DR-DQ haplotypes were handled as single units for association and clustering because linkage in the cohort was strong. Among about 410 genotyped donors of the cohort, an average of about 220,000 unique TCR beta nucleotide sequences was sequenced per donor, of which about 18% were non-productive. Broad study findings and their caveats: Broadly in line with IMGT annotations, most TCR beta V segments showed up in productive rearrangements about 87% or about 30% of the time in an earlier analysis of 587 of the donors. In a later analysis, TCR association rates were found to vary across HLA loci, with the most associated TCRs seen for DRB1 alleles and the fewest for HLA-C alleles. In this cohort, only TCR beta chains were sequenced, and detectable features were limited by the absence of alpha or paired-chain data. HLA typing was unavailable for some donors at each locus, so association tests used only the typed subset. A later analysis found that HLA-associated TCR beta chains were more clonally expanded and had lower generation probabilities than equally common non-associated chains. According to a later analysis, parvovirus B19, influenza, CMV and Epstein-Barr virus appeared linked to several top co-occurrence clusters. The study gave a list of 150 to 200 TCR beta chains associated with cytomegalovirus. Some IMGT-functional V segments, including TRBV6-2 and TRBV6-3, could not be told apart with the 87-base-pair reads, so those segments were excluded. In vitro tests confirmed that a few of the cytomegalovirus-associated TCR beta chains recognize cytomegalovirus antigens. When HLA alleles, especially DR and DQ, strongly co-occurred, TCR associations were difficult to assign to individual alleles. According to the authors, the approach could potentially be generalized to other disease states and immunological phenotypes. Presence/absence analyses assumed roughly uniform sequencing depth across donors, an assumption that may not hold. Because counts were too low, seventeen rarely observed V segments, including chromosome 9 orphons, were left out of the earlier analysis of a few hundred of the donors. The sequencing pipeline was judged likely to have produced a cluster of highly shared sequence variants as a technical artifact. A further reported finding was that TCR beta sequences accurately predicted the HLA-A and HLA-B alleles for most subjects in the first cohort. While some public TCRs were present in many individuals, most TCR sequences turned up only very rarely across donors. For the cohort, immune exposure information was limited to CMV serostatus. In a later analysis, most CMV-associated TCR beta chains were found to appear HLA-restricted, with HLA associations seemingly driven largely by CMV exposure. The classifier was reported to diagnose cytomegalovirus status with high specificity and sensitivity in both the original cohort and the validation cohort. Compared with the roughly 670-donor mean, donors in an Asian-associated ancestry cluster had fewer N-insertions in productive TCRs, according to a later genetic analysis. At a false discovery rate of 0.05, a later analysis linked under 20,000 TCR beta sequences to specific HLA alleles. Correlated functional status among segregating V segments might reflect linkage disequilibrium, but an unknown experimental factor could not be ruled out. V-gene and J-gene trimming of TCR beta chains was associated with a missense DCLRE1C variant in a later genetic analysis, and the association was replicated in an independent cohort.

Only one count was recorded for this clone. What antigen it recognizes has not been identified. No base qualities exist here, and no much larger clone lies one base off it. The germline V gene (reference sequence) supplies CDR1 SEHNR and CDR2 FQNEAQ. There are 14 amino acids in the CDR3, from cysteine to phenylalanine inclusive. Only the CDR3 DNA stays, 42 bases, in frame from base 1. V trim: 3 bases; J trim: 5 bases; unmatched bases: 5. In total, just over 650 healthy bone marrow donors made up the cohort. At the time of sampling, all cohort members were nominally healthy, though unrecorded immune exposures were likely present. The donor was CMV seronegative and was included in the group of a few hundred seronegative cohort members. Each donor provided a peripheral blood sample, and peripheral blood mononuclear cells were used for TCR beta sequencing. The Qiagen DNeasy Blood Extraction Kit was used to extract genomic DNA from the blood cell samples.

The method behind the library was the immunoSEQ multiplex PCR assay. For the multiplex PCR, a mixture combining 60 forward primers for TCR Vbeta segments and 13 reverse primers for TCR Jbeta segments was used. A multiplex PCR assay on genomic DNA amplified the CDR3 region of rearranged TCR beta genes. On the Illumina HiSeq System, the amplified TCR beta libraries were sequenced as 87-base-pair reads. The published analysis was carried out like this. Across the 600 to 700 repertoires, a later analysis counted some 81 million unique TCR beta chains, around 10 million of which were shared by at least two donors. To remove PCR and sequencing errors, raw reads were error-corrected and collapsed into unique sequences using a nearest-neighbor algorithm that merged closely related sequences. CDR3 sequences were aligned to IMGT reference sequences to assign V, D and J gene segments. Each retained sequence needed at least a six-nucleotide match to both a V gene segment and a J gene segment. A rearrangement counted as productive if the CDR3 had no stop codons and remained in frame with V and J, and every other rearrangement counted as non-productive. Following IMGT convention, CDR3 was defined as the stretch from the second conserved V-encoded cysteine to the conserved J-encoded phenylalanine. The earlier analysis of approximately 590 of the donors excluded any sequence lacking an unambiguous match to a single V gene segment. In an earlier analysis of approximately 590 of the donors, a V segment was called functional when productive rearrangements were above 56.7%, and segregating when the standard deviation between donors exceeded 5%. To diagnose cytomegalovirus status from the catalog of TCR beta chain sequences, a statistical classification framework was built. In a later analysis, V and J genes were assigned by comparing TCR nucleotide sequences against IMGT/GENE-DB human TR gene sequences. A later analysis assigned CDR3 sequences and most-parsimonious VDJ recombination scenarios with the TCRdist pipeline. In a later analysis, every TCR beta chain was defined by the combination of its CDR3 amino acid sequence and its V-gene family, and reads without a unique V-gene family were dropped. In a later analysis, 450 to 600 highly shared, low-generation-probability nucleotide sequences were removed to address suspected cross-contamination and a sequencing artifact. A later analysis calculated a clonal expansion index for each public chain from normalized within-repertoire ranks of inferred template counts. A later analysis computed generation probabilities with a VDJ recombination model fitted to out-of-frame rearrangements, and checked the results against IGoR. A later analysis scored TCR-TCR, TCR-HLA and TCR-CMV co-occurrence with hypergeometric tests, applying a repertoire-size bias correction to TCR pairs. False discovery rates were estimated in a later analysis by permuting HLA or CMV assignments 20 times. In a later analysis, co-occurring TCRs were grouped using DBSCAN, and TCRdist sequence similarity was added for clustering within HLA-allele-positive subsets. Co-occurrence clustering excluded repertoires with fewer than 30,000 or more than 120,000 public chains, plus five with anomalous nucleotide sharing. TCRdb provides this immuneACCESS table in a form limited to in-frame rearrangements. Some clones are lacking; in checked studies, under half of them reflect an unresolved V gene, and why the rest are absent is not known. V and J calls and clone size follow that table, whereas D and trimming were derived from the DNA. This sample gives 150,000 to 200,000 clones in total; 84% of them show up just once. The ten largest clones represent 1.5% to 2% of the sample.

What was sequenced was PBMCs. The TCR was taken from a man aged 18 to 29 in good health and CMV-seronegative. The rearranged chain carries TRBV7-9 and TRBJ1-1, and 8 bases in between align with TRBD1. The nucleotide sequence is given as TGTGCCAGCAGCTTCAGGGGGCAAAATACTGAAGCTTTCTTT. It translates to CASSFRGQNTEAFF. When the CDR3 is completed using the reference TRBV7-9 and TRBJ1-1 genes on either side, the full variable domain is DTGVSQNPRHKITKRGQNVTFRCDPISEHNRLYWYRQTLGQGPEFLTYFQNEAQLEKSRLLSDRFSAERPKGSFSTLEIQRTEQGDSAMYLCASSFRGQNTEAFFGQGTRLTVV.